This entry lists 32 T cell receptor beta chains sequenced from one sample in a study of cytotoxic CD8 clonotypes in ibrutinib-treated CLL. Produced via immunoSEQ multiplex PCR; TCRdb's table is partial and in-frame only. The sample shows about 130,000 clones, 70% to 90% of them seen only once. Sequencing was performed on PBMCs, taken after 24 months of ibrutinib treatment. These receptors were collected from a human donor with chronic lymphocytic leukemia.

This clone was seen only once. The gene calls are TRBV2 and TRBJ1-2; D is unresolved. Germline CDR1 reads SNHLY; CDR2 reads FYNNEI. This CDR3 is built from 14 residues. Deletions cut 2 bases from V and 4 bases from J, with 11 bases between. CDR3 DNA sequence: TGTGCCAGCAGTGAATATAGGGATGGCTATGGCTACACCTTC. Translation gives CASSEYRDGYGYTF.

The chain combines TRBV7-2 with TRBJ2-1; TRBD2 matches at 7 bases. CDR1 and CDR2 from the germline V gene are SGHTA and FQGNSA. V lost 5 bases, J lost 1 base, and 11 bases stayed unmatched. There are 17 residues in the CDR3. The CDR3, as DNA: TGTGCCAGCAGCCCTAGGGAGGGGCTCCCTTCCTACAATGAGCAGTTCTTC. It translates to CASSPREGLPSYNEQFF.

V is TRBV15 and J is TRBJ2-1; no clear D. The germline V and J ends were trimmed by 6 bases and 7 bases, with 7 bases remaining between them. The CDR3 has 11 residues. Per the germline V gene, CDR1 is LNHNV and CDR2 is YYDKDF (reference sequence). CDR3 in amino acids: CATRSLNEQFF. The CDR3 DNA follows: TGTGCCACCAGGTCGCTGAATGAGCAGTTCTTC.

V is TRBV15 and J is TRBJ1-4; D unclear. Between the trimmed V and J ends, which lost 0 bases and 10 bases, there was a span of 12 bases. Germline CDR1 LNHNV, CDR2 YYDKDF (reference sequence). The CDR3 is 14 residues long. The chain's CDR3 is CATSRDRVTGKLFF. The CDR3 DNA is TGTGCCACCAGCAGAGATCGGGTAACGGGAAAACTGTTTTTT.

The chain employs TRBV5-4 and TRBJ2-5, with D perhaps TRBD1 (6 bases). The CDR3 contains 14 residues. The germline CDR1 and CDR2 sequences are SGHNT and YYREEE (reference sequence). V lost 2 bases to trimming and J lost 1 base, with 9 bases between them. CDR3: CASSLQGSQETQYF. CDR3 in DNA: TGTGCCAGCAGCTTACAGGGTTCCCAAGAGACCCAGTACTTC. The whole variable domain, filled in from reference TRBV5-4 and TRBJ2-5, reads ETGVTQSPTHLIKTRGQQVTLRCSSQSGHNTVSWYQQALGQGPQFIFQYYREEENGRGNFPPRFSGLQFPNYSSELNVNALELDDSALYLCASSLQGSQETQYFGPGTRLLVL.

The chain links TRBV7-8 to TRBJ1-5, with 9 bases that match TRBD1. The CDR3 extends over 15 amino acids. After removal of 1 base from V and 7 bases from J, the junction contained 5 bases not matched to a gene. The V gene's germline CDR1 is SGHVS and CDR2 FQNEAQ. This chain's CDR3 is CASSLGGQGGQPQHF. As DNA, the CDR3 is TGTGCCAGCAGCTTAGGGGGACAGGGCGGACAGCCCCAGCATTTT.

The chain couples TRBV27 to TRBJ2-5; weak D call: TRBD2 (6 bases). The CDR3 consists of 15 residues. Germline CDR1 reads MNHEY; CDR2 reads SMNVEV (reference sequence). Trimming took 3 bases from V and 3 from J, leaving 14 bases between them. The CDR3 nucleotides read TGTGCCAGCAGTTTTGGGACTGGGGCAAAAGAGACCCAGTACTTC. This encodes CASSFGTGAKETQYF.

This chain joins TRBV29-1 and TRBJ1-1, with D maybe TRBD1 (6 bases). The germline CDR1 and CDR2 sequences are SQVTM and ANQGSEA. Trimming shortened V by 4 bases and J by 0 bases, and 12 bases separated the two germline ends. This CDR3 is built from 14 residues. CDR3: CSVVRDNMNTEAFF. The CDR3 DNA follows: TGCAGCGTTGTGAGGGACAACATGAACACTGAAGCTTTCTTT.

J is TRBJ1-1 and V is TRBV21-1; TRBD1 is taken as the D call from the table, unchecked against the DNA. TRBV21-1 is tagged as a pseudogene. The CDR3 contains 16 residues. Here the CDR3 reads CASSKALGTENTEAFF. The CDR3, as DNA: TGTGCCAGCAGCAAAGCCCTAGGGACAGAGAACACTGAAGCTTTCTTT.

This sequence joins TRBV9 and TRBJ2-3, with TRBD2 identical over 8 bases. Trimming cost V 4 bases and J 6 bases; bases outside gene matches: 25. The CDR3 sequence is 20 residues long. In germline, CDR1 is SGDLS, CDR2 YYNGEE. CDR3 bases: TGTGCCAGCAGCCCCCGCGGGTTAGCGGGGCGTGAATCCCCGCGGGATACGCAGTATTTT. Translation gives CASSPRGLAGRESPRDTQYF. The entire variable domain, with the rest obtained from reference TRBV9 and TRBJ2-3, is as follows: DSGVTQTPKHLITATGQRVTLRCSPRSGDLSVYWYQQSLDQGLQFLIQYYNGEERAKGNILERFSAQQFPDLHSELNLSSLELGDSALYFCASSPRGLAGRESPRDTQYFGPGTRLTVL.

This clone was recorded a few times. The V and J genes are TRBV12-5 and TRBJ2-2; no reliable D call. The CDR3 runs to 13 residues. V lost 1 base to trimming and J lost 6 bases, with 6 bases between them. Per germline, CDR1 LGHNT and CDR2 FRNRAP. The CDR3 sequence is CASGLGAAGELFF. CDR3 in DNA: TGTGCTAGTGGTTTGGGGGCAGCCGGGGAGCTGTTTTTT.

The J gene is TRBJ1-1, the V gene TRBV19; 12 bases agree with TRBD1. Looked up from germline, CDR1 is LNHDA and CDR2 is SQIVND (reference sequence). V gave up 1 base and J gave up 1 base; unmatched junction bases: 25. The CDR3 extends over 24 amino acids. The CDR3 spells CASSIGRDRGRIDRRLFENTEAFF. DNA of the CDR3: TGTGCCAGTAGTATAGGGCGGGACAGGGGGCGCATTGACCGGAGGCTCTTTGAGAACACTGAAGCTTTCTTT.

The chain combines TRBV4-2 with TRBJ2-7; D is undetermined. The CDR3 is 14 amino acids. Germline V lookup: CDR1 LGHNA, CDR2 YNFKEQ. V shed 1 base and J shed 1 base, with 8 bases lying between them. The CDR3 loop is CASSQGGTSYEQYF. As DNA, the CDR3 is TGTGCCAGCAGCCAAGGTGGTACATCCTACGAGCAGTACTTC.

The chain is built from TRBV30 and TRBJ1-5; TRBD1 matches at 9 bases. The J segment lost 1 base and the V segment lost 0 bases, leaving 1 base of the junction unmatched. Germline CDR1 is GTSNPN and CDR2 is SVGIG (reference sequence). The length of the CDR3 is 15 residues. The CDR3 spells CAWSVQGASNQPQHF. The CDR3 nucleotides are TGTGCCTGGAGTGTACAGGGGGCAAGCAATCAGCCCCAGCATTTT. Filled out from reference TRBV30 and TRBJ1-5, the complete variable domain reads SQTIHQWPATLVQPVGSPLSLECTVEGTSNPNLYWYRQAAGRGLQLLFYSVGIGQISSEVPQNLSASRPQDRQFILSSKKLLLSDSGFYLCAWSVQGASNQPQHFGDGTRLSIL.

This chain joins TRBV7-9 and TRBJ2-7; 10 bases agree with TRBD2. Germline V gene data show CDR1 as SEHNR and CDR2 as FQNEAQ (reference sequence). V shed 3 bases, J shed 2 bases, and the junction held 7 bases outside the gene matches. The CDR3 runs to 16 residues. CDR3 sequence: CASSLATSGAAYEQYF. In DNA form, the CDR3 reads TGTGCCAGCAGCTTGGCCACTAGCGGGGCCGCCTACGAGCAGTACTTC.

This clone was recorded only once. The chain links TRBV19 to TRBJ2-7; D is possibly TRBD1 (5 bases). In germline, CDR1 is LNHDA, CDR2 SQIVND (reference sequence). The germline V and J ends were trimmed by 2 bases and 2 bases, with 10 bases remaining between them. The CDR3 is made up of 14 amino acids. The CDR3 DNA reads TGTGCCAGTAGTATATTTTCAGGGACCTACGAGCAGTACTTC. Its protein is CASSIFSGTYEQYF.

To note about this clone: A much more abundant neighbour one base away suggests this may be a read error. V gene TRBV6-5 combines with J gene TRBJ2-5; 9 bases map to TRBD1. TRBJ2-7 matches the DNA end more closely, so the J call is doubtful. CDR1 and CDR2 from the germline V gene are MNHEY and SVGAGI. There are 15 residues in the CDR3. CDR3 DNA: TGTGCCAGCAGTTACTCCGGGACAGGGATCTACGAGCAGTACTTC. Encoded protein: CASSYSGTGIYEQYF.

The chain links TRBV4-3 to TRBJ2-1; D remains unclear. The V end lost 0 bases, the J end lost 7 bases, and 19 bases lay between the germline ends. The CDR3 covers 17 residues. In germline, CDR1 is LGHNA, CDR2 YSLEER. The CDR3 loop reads CASSQEVGRSVGNEQFF. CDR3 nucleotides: TGCGCCAGCAGCCAAGAGGTTGGCAGGTCGGTTGGGAATGAGCAGTTCTTC.

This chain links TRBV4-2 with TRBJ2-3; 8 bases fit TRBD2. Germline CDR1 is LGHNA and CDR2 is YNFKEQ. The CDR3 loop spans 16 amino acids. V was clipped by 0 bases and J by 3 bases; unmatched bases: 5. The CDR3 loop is CASSQERGAQTDTQYF. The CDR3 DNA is TGTGCCAGCAGCCAAGAGCGGGGGGCCCAGACAGATACGCAGTATTTT.

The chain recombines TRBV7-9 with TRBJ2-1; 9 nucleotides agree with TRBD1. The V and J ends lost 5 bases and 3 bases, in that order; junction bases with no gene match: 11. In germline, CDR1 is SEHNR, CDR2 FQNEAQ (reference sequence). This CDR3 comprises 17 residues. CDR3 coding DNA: TGTGCCAGCAGCACTCGGACAGGGGCAGGAGGCTACAATGAGCAGTTCTTC. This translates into CASSTRTGAGGYNEQFF.

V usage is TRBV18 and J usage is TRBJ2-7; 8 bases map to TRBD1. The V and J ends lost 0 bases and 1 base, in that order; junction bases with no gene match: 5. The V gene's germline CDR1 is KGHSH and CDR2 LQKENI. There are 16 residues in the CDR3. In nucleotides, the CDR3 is TGTGCCAGCTCACCACCTAAGACAGGGGCGTCCTACGAGCAGTACTTC. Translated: CASSPPKTGASYEQYF. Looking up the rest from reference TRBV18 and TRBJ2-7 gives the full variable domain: NAGVMQNPRHLVRRRGQEARLRCSPMKGHSHVYWYRQLPEEGLKFMVYLQKENIIDESGMPKERFSAEFPKEGPSILRIQQVVRGDSAAYFCASSPPKTGASYEQYFGPGTRLTVT.

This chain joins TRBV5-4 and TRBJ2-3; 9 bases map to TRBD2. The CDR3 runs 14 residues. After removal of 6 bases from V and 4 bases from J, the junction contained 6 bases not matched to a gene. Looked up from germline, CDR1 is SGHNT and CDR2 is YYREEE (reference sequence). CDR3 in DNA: TGTGCCAGCACCTTTAGCGGGGGTGCAGATACGCAGTATTTT. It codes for CASTFSGGADTQYF.

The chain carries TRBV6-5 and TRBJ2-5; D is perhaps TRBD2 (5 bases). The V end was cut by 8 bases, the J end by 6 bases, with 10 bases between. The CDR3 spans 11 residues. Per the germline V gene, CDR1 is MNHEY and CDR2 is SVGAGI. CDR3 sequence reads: CASEGVKTQYF. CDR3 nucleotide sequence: TGTGCCAGCGAGGGAGTGAAGACCCAGTACTTC.

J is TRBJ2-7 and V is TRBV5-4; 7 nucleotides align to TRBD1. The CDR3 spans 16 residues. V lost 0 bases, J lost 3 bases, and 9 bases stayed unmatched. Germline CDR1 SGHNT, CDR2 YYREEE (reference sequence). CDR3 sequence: CASSLGTPGQHYEQYF. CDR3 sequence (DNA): TGTGCCAGCAGCTTGGGGACCCCGGGACAGCACTACGAGCAGTACTTC.

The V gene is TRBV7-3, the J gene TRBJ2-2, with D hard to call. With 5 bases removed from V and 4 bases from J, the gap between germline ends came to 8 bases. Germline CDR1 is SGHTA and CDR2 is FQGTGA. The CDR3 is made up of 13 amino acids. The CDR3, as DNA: TGTGCCAGCAGCACAGACCCCACCGGGGAGCTGTTTTTT. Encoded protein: CASSTDPTGELFF.

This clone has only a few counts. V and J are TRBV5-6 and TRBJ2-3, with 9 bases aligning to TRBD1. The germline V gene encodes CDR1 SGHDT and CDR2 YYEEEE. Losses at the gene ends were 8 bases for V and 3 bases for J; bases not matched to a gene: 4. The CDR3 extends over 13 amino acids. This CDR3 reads CASRQGGTDTQYF. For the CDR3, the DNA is TGTGCCAGTAGACAGGGGGGTACAGATACGCAGTATTTT.

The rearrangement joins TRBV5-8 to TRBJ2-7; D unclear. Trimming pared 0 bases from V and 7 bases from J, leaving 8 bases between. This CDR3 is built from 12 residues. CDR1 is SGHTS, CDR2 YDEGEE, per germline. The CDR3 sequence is CASSLDRREQYF. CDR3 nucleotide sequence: TGTGCCAGCAGCTTGGATCGCAGGGAGCAGTACTTC.

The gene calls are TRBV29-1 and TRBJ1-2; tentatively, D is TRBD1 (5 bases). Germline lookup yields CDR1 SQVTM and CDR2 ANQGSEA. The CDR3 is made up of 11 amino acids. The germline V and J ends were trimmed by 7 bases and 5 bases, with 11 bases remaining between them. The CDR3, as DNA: TGCAGCGCCGGGACGGATTATGGCTACACCTTC. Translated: CSAGTDYGYTF.

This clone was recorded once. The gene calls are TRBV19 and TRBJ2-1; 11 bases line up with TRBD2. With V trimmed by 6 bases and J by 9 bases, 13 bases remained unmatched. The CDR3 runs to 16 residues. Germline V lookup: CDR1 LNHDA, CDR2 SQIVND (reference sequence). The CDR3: CASRIGGSGGAGEQFF. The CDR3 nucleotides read TGTGCCAGTAGAATCGGAGGTAGCGGGGGGGCAGGTGAGCAGTTCTTC.

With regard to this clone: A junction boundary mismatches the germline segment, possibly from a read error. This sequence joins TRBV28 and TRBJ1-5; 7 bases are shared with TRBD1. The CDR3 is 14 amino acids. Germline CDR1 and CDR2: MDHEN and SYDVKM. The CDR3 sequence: CASTVQGESTPPSF. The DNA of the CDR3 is TGTGCCAGCACCGTTCAGGGGGAGTCGACACCCCCTTCGTTT. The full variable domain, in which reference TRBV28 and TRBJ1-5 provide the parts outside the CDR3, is DVKVTQSSRYLVKRTGEKVFLECVQDMDHENMFWYRQDPGLGLRLIYFSYDVKMKEKGDIPEGYSVSREKKERFSLILESASTNQTSMYLCASTVQGESTPPSFGDGTRLSIL.

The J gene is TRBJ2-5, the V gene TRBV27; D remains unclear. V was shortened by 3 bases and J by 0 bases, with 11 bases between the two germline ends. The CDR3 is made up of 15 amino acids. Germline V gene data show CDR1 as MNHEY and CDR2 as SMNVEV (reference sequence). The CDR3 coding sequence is TGTGCCAGCAGTTTCGGCCAAACATACCAAGAGACCCAGTACTTC. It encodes CASSFGQTYQETQYF.

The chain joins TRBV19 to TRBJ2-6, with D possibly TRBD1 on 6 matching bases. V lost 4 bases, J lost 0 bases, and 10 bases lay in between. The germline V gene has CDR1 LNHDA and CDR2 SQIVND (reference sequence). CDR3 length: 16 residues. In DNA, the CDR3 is TGTGCCAGTAGTACCAGACAGGACTCTGGGGCCAACGTCCTGACTTTC. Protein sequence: CASSTRQDSGANVLTF.